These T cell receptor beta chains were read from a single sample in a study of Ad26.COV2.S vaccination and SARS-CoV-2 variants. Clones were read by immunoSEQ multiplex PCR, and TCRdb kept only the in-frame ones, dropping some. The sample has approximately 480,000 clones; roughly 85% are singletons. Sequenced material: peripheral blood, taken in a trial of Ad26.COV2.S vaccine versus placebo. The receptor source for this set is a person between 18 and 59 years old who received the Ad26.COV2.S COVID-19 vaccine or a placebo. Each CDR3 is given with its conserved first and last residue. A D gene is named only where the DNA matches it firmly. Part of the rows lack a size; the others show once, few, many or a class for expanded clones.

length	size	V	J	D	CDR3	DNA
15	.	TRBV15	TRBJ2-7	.	CATSSEKGGYYEQYF	TGTGCCACCAGCAGTGAGAAAGGGGGTTACTACGAGCAGTACTTC
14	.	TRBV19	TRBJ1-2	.	CASSIVGRNYGYTF	TGTGCCAGTAGTATAGTAGGCAGGAACTATGGCTACACCTTC
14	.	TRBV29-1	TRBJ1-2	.	CSSHGGITVYGYTF	TGCAGTTCCCATGGGGGGATCACTGTCTACGGCTACACCTTC
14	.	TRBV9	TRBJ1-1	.	CASSVDRVNTEAFF	TGTGCCAGCAGCGTAGACAGGGTGAACACTGAAGCTTTCTTT
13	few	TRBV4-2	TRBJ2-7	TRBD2	CASSLAGEVVQYF	TGTGCCAGCAGCCTAGCGGGAGAGGTGGTGCAGTACTTC
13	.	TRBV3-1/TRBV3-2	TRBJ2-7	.	CASSQGLNYEQYF	TGTGCCAGCAGCCAAGGGCTCAACTACGAGCAGTACTTC
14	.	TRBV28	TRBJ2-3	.	CASGSSTPPDTQYF	TGTGCCAGCGGTTCCAGTACGCCCCCAGATACGCAGTATTTT
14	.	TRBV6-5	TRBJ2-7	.	CASSLTDSDGEQYF	TGTGCCAGCAGTTTAACAGACAGTGACGGCGAGCAGTACTTC
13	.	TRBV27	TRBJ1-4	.	CASRGGSLEKLFF	TGTGCCAGCAGGGGTGGGTCCCTTGAAAAACTGTTTTTT
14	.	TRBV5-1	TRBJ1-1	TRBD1	CASGPQGSSTEAFF	TGCGCCAGCGGACCACAGGGGTCGAGCACTGAAGCTTTCTTT
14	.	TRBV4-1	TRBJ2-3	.	CASSQTSGAYTQYF	TGCGCCAGCAGCCAAACGAGTGGGGCGTATACGCAGTATTTT
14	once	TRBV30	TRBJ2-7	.	CAWSVSRGQYEQYF	TGTGCCTGGAGTGTATCCAGGGGTCAATACGAGCAGTACTTC
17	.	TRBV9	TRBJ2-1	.	CASSEGRRSHSYNEQFF	TGTGCCAGCAGCGAGGGCCGGCGCAGTCACTCCTACAATGAGCAGTTCTTC
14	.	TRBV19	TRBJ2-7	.	CATRLAGSSYEQYF	TGTGCCACCAGGTTGGCGGGGAGCTCCTACGAGCAGTACTTC
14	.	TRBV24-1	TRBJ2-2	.	CATRNDGDGGELFF	TGTGCCACAAGGAACGACGGGGATGGCGGGGAGCTGTTTTTT
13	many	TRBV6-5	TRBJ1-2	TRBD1	CASSYSTGNGYTF	TGTGCCAGCAGTTACTCGACAGGGAATGGCTACACCTTC
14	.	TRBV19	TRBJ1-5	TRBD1	CASFQTGGGQPQHF	TGTGCCAGTTTTCAGACAGGGGGCGGCCAGCCCCAGCATTTT
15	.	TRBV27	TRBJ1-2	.	CASRPGTAANYGYTF	TGTGCCAGCAGGCCCGGGACGGCCGCTAACTATGGCTACACCTTC
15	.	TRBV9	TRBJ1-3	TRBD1	CASSVKQGPGNTIYF	TGTGCCAGCAGCGTTAAACAGGGGCCTGGAAACACCATATATTTT
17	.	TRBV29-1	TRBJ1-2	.	CSVALRAGEGANYGYTF	TGCAGCGTTGCTCTACGGGCAGGGGAAGGGGCTAACTATGGCTACACCTTC
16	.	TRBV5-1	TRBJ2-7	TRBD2	CASRTGLAGRTYEQYF	TGCGCCAGCAGGACAGGACTAGCGGGAAGGACCTACGAGCAGTACTTC
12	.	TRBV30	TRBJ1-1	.	CAWGQPNTEAFF	TGTGCCTGGGGACAGCCAAACACTGAAGCTTTCTTT
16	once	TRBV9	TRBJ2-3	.	CASSVEGGRSTDTQYF	TGTGCCAGCAGCGTAGAGGGGGGCCGGTCCACAGATACGCAGTATTTT
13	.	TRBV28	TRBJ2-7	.	CASSSPGPYEQYF	TGTGCCAGCAGTTCCCCCGGGCCCTACGAGCAGTACTTC
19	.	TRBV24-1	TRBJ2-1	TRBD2	CATSGPPTSGVTSYNEQFF	TGTGCCACCAGTGGTCCACCCACTAGCGGAGTAACCTCCTACAATGAGCAGTTCTTC
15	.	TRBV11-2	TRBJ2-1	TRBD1	CASSLRGQGPNEQFF	TGTGCCAGCAGCTTACGGGGACAGGGCCCCAATGAGCAGTTCTTC
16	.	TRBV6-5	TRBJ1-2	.	CASSSSRQFGVYGYTF	TGTGCCAGCAGTTCTAGTAGGCAGTTCGGTGTCTATGGCTACACCTTC